Listed below are T cell receptor beta chains from one sample, sequenced in a study of blood T cell repertoires in COVID-19. Assay used: immunoSEQ multiplex PCR; TCRdb lists only in-frame clones, some missing. The sample yields fewer than 200,000 clones, approximately 85% seen once. Input material: peripheral blood. The receptors derive from a man in his fifties or sixties who had recovered from COVID-19. CDR3s leave out the opening cysteine and the closing phenylalanine or tryptophan. Rows may omit the clone size; those that give it use once, few, many or a size class.

size: .
V: TRBV29-1
CDR3: SVEDRKGVLGELF

size: .
V: TRBV5-5
CDR3: ASSYDRTSRNEQF

size: .
V: TRBV20-1
CDR3: SAGGDRSYNEQF

size: .
V: TRBV5-1
CDR3: ASSLLRGGADTQY

size: .
V: TRBV6-2/TRBV6-3
CDR3: ASSYGSSGRTQY

size: .
V: TRBV11-2
CDR3: ASSRGREAF

size: .
V: TRBV11-1
CDR3: ASSLGDTIYEQY

size: .
V: TRBV19
CDR3: ASSWGGDGTQY

size: .
V: TRBV2
CDR3: ASLLREAGWEQY

size: .
V: TRBV28
CDR3: ASSLGSSNEQF

size: .
V: TRBV30
CDR3: AWSQYGTGAAFRNQPQH

size: .
V: TRBV11-2
CDR3: ASRGSKNIQY

size: once
V: TRBV6-5
CDR3: ASTTWETQY

size: .
V: TRBV27
CDR3: ASRGLRQETQY

size: .
V: TRBV12-3/TRBV12-4
CDR3: ASKGQYNSPLH

size: .
V: TRBV4-1
CDR3: ASSQGQGSAYEQY

size: few
V: TRBV29-1
CDR3: SVTVSYEQY

size: .
V: TRBV6-5
CDR3: ASSYSFGGTEAF

size: .
V: TRBV23-1
CDR3: ASRNGRVHNEQF

size: .
V: TRBV30
CDR3: AWTTGVVGETQY

size: .
V: TRBV4-1
CDR3: ASTHGPMSGTGLNGDYGYT

size: .
V: TRBV27
CDR3: ASSLGGYEQY

size: .
V: TRBV4-1
CDR3: ASSNRDSLGQPQH

size: once
V: TRBV4-2
CDR3: ASSQVGGASTEAF

size: .
V: TRBV6-6
CDR3: ASSYSRDGYT